This entry describes one T cell receptor (beta chain). Its antigen remains unidentified. Every single patient, without exception, relapsed after autologous stem cell transplantation, and brentuximab vedotin exposure varied. Best responses were complete response, partial response or progressive disease. The data were obtained in a study of PD-1 blockade in classical Hodgkin lymphoma. Looking at the study overall: Patients were administered nivolumab (3 mg/kg intravenously) every 2 weeks.

Study findings and constraints: Baseline TCR diversity was reportedly lower in newly diagnosed patients than in healthy donors. It was reported as lower still in relapsed/refractory patients.

Libraries were prepared by immunoSEQ multiplex PCR; TCRdb keeps only in-frame clonotypes and omits some of them. The data contain 45,000 to 50,000 clones, less than 85% of them singletons. The receptor's source is a human donor with classical Hodgkin lymphoma. Material: peripheral blood mononuclear cells (PBMCs), obtained before the second cycle of nivolumab.

CDR3 nucleotide sequence: TGTGCCAGCAGCGTTAGACTAGCCTTCAGCACAGATACGCAGTATTTT. Protein sequence: CASSVRLAFSTDTQYF. The chain couples TRBV11-3 to TRBJ2-3; TRBD2 matches 7 bases. J was trimmed by 0 bases and V by 5 bases; bases with no gene match: 8. The CDR3 runs to 16 residues. Germline V gene data show CDR1 as SGHNT and CDR2 as YENEEA.